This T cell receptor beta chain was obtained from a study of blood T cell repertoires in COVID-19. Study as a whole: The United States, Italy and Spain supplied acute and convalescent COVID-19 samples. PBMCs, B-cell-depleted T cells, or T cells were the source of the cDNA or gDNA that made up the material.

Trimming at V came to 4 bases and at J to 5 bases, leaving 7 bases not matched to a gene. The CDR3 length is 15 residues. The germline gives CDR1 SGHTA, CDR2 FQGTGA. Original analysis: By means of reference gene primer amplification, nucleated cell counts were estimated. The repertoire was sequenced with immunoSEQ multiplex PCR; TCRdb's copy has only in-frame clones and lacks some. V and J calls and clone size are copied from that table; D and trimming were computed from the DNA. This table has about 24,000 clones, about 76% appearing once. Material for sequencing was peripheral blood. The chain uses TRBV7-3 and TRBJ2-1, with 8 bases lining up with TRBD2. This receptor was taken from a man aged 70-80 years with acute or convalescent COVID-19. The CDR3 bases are TGTGCCAGCAGCTCTCAGCGGGGGCCCAACAATGAGCAGTTCTTC. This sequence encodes CASSSQRGPNNEQFF.